These T cell receptor beta chains were read from a single sample in a study of identical twins. TCRdb called the 5' RACE reads again in MiXCR, with one record for every CDR3 protein. The table shows about 240,000 distinct CDR3 sequences, with 6.5% to 9% occurring only once. These data also formed part of another study, on yellow fever vaccine responses in identical twins.

Sequencing was carried out using CD8+ T cells sorted from blood. The receptor source for this set is a young woman in good health. CDR3s include the opening cysteine and the closing phenylalanine or tryptophan. The D gene is left open where the match is weak. Rows give clone size only sometimes, using once, few, many, or a class for an expanded clone.

j_call | v_call | cdr3_length | clone_size | d_call | cdr3_aa | cdr3_nt
TRBJ2-1 | TRBV12-3/TRBV12-4 | 15 | few | - | CASSLEQGADNEQFF | TGTGCCAGCAGTTTAGAACAGGGTGCGGACAATGAGCAGTTCTTC
TRBJ2-1 | TRBV6-2/TRBV6-3 | 13 | many | - | CASSYGDLNEQFF | TGTGCCAGCAGTTATGGGGACTTAAATGAGCAGTTCTTC
TRBJ1-4 | TRBV6-5 | 13 | many | - | CASSYAGDEKLFF | TGTGCCAGCAGTTACGCAGGGGATGAAAAACTGTTTTTT
TRBJ2-3 | TRBV4-2 | 13 | few | - | CASTMDRGDTQYF | TGTGCCAGCACCATGGACCGGGGGGATACGCAGTATTTT
TRBJ2-1 | TRBV6-4 | 14 | - | TRBD2 | CASSGGTSSDEQFF | TGTGCCAGCAGCGGCGGGACTAGCTCTGATGAGCAGTTCTTC
TRBJ2-3 | TRBV5-5 | 15 | - | - | CASSPGVVGTDTQYF | TGTGCCAGCAGCCCGGGGGTCGTAGGCACAGATACGCAGTATTTT
TRBJ2-2 | TRBV14 | 13 | - | - | CASSPGGTGKLFF | TGTGCCAGCAGCCCAGGGGGGACCGGGAAGCTGTTTTTT
TRBJ2-2 | TRBV5-1 | 16 | many | - | CASSPGETVNTGELFF | TGCGCCAGCAGCCCCGGGGAGACAGTTAACACCGGGGAGCTGTTTTTT
TRBJ2-5 | TRBV28 | 15 | - | - | CASSSPGRGGETQYF | TGTGCCAGCAGTTCCCCGGGGCGGGGTGGGGAGACCCAGTACTTC
TRBJ2-5 | TRBV20-1 | 15 | - | - | CSARQSIDAQETQYF | TGCAGTGCTAGACAATCAATCGACGCACAAGAGACCCAGTACTTC
TRBJ2-1 | TRBV5-1 | 16 | many | - | CASSLGRGNSYNEQFF | TGCGCCAGCAGCTTGGGTCGCGGGAATTCCTACAATGAGCAGTTCTTC
TRBJ2-5 | TRBV12-5 | 11 | - | - | CASQFRETQYF | TGTGCTAGCCAATTTAGGGAGACCCAGTACTTC
TRBJ2-5 | TRBV4-1 | 14 | few | - | CASSQDHSDGTQYF | TGCGCCAGCAGCCAAGATCACTCGGACGGGACCCAGTACTTC
TRBJ2-2 | TRBV28 | 16 | - | - | CASSFGIAANTGELFF | TGTGCCAGCAGTTTCGGGATAGCGGCCAACACCGGGGAGCTGTTTTTT
TRBJ2-1 | TRBV24-1 | 14 | many | TRBD2 | CATSDLAGVDEQFF | TGTGCCACCAGTGACCTAGCGGGTGTGGATGAGCAGTTCTTC
TRBJ1-5 | TRBV20-1 | 14 | many | - | CSAARGYGNQPQHF | TGCAGTGCAGCAAGGGGTTATGGCAATCAGCCCCAGCATTTT
TRBJ2-7 | TRBV28 | 18 | few | - | CASSPKYASWRSSYEQYF | TGTGCCAGCAGCCCCAAGTACGCGTCGTGGCGGAGCTCCTACGAGCAGTACTTC
TRBJ2-5 | TRBV20-1 | 14 | many | - | CSASPRDTQETQYF | TGCAGTGCTAGCCCCCGGGACACACAAGAGACCCAGTACTTC
TRBJ2-3 | TRBV12-3/TRBV12-4 | 13 | - | - | CASSLGRDDTQYF | TGTGCCAGCAGTTTAGGGAGAGACGATACGCAGTATTTT
TRBJ1-2 | TRBV27 | 16 | - | TRBD1 | CASSFLQGEGVDGYTF | TGTGCCAGCAGTTTCCTCCAGGGGGAGGGTGTCGATGGCTACACCTTC
TRBJ2-3 | TRBV27 | 12 | few | - | CASSSGGDTQYF | TGTGCCAGCAGTTCAGGGGGGGATACGCAGTATTTT
TRBJ2-1 | TRBV9 | 12 | - | - | CASGGFYNEQFF | TGTGCCAGCGGAGGGTTCTACAATGAGCAGTTCTTC
TRBJ1-5 | TRBV20-1 | 15 | - | - | CSARTPGRESQPQHF | TGCAGTGCTAGAACCCCAGGACGGGAAAGTCAGCCCCAGCATTTT
TRBJ2-2 | TRBV12-3/TRBV12-4 | 16 | many | TRBD1 | CASSPQGQANTGELFF | TGTGCCAGCAGTCCTCAGGGACAGGCCAACACCGGGGAGCTGTTTTTT
TRBJ2-1 | TRBV7-6 | 16 | few | TRBD2 | CASSPLGLAAYNEQFF | TGTGCCAGCAGCCCGCTGGGACTAGCGGCCTACAATGAGCAGTTCTTC
TRBJ2-5 | TRBV3-1 | 15 | few | - | CASSQDRDGHKTQYF | TGTGCCAGCAGCCAAGATCGGGACGGGCATAAGACCCAGTACTTC
TRBJ2-1 | TRBV27 | 16 | few | TRBD2 | CASSPPLAGGSNEQFF | TGTGCCAGCAGTCCACCCTTAGCGGGAGGGAGTAATGAGCAGTTCTTC
TRBJ2-3 | TRBV10-3 | 15 | - | - | CAISESYGYTDTQYF | TGTGCCATCAGTGAGTCCTACGGATACACAGATACGCAGTATTTT
TRBJ2-1 | TRBV7-6 | 16 | few | - | CASSQIPRDSGDEQFF | TGTGCCAGCAGCCAAATCCCGAGGGACTCCGGTGATGAGCAGTTCTTC
TRBJ1-1 | TRBV7-9 | 14 | few | - | CASSFEGRDTEAFF | TGTGCCAGCAGCTTTGAGGGTCGTGACACTGAAGCTTTCTTT
TRBJ2-5 | TRBV5-1 | 15 | many | - | CASSLEGGVMETQYF | TGCGCCAGCAGCTTGGAGGGGGGTGTGATGGAGACCCAGTACTTC
TRBJ2-1 | TRBV20-1 | 14 | - | - | CSARGLGGWNEQFF | TGCAGTGCTAGAGGTCTCGGAGGGTGGAATGAGCAGTTCTTC
TRBJ2-5 | TRBV5-5 | 15 | many | - | CASSSSGSLLETQYF | TGTGCCAGCAGCTCCTCCGGGTCCCTTTTGGAGACCCAGTACTTC
TRBJ1-2 | TRBV5-1 | 14 | few | - | CASTPRAGVDGYTF | TGCGCCTCCACGCCCCGGGCAGGGGTTGACGGCTACACCTTC
TRBJ2-3 | TRBV6-5 | 15 | - | TRBD1 | CASSNRGAVTDTQYF | TGTGCCAGCAGTAACAGGGGTGCGGTCACAGATACGCAGTATTTT
TRBJ2-3 | TRBV27 | 15 | few | - | CASRPWAPSTDTQYF | TGTGCCAGCAGACCCTGGGCTCCTAGCACAGATACGCAGTATTTT
TRBJ2-7 | TRBV4-1 | 14 | many | - | CASSQEGLGHEQYF | TGCGCCAGCAGCCAAGAAGGGTTAGGACACGAGCAGTACTTC
TRBJ2-5 | TRBV4-1 | 15 | many | TRBD2 | CASSPRKTSEETQYF | TGCGCCAGCAGCCCTAGGAAAACTAGCGAAGAGACCCAGTACTTC
TRBJ2-3 | TRBV20-1 | 16 | - | TRBD2 | CSARDPRLAQPDTQYF | TGCAGTGCTAGAGATCCGAGACTAGCGCAGCCAGATACGCAGTATTTT
TRBJ2-7 | TRBV5-1 | 18 | - | TRBD2 | CASSLAPSGLPLRDEQYF | TGCGCCAGCAGCTTGGCGCCTAGCGGGTTGCCCCTCCGGGACGAGCAGTACTTC
TRBJ1-2 | TRBV9 | 13 | - | - | CASSVGSVYGYTF | TGTGCCAGCAGCGTAGGGTCTGTCTATGGCTACACCTTC